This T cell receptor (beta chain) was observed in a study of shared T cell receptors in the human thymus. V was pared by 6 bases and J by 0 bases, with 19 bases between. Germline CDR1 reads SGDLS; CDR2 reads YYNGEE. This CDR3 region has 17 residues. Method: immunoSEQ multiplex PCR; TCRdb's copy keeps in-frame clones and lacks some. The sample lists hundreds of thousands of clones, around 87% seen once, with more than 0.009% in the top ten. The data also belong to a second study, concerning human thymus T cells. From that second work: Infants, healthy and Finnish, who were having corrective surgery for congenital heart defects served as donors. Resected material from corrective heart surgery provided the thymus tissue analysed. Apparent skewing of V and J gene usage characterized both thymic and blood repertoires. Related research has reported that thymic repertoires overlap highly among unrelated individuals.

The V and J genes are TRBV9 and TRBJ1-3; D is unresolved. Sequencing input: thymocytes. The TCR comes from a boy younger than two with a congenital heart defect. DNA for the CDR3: TGTGCCAGCACAATGGGAGTTGGATTGAGCTCTGGAAACACCATATATTTT. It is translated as CASTMGVGLSSGNTIYF.